The 22 T cell receptor beta chains in this list originate from one sample, sequenced in a study of OX40 agonist ivuxolimab in advanced cancers. The library was generated by the immunoSEQ multiplex PCR assay. This is the immuneACCESS table as TCRdb keeps it, with only in-frame sequences that have V and J called. A part of the clones is gone; compared with another copy, unresolved V genes explain less than half, and the rest is unexplained. This sample is represented by tens of thousands of clones; 70% to 90% of them were singletons. The top ten clones comprise roughly 43% of the sample. Sequenced here: CD4+ or CD8+ T cells sorted from blood, sampled in a trial of the OX40 agonist ivuxolimab. Receptor source: an adult with an advanced solid tumor such as melanoma, head and neck, liver or kidney cancer.

V is TRBV29-1 and J is TRBJ1-6; the D is unclear. The length of the CDR3 is 14 residues. Germline CDR1 and CDR2: SQVTM and ANQGSEA. V was clipped by 4 bases and J by 1 base, with 8 bases between them. CDR3 nucleotide sequence: TGCAGCGTTGGAGACACTTCCTATAATTCACCCCTCCACTTT. It codes for CSVGDTSYNSPLHF.

The V gene is TRBV6-5, the J gene TRBJ1-3; D might be TRBD1 (5 bases). The CDR3 loop spans 14 amino acids. The V gene lost 5 bases and the J gene lost 4 bases, with 12 bases spanning the gap. Germline assignment: CDR1 MNHEY and CDR2 SVGAGI. CDR3 region: CASSLGGVGNTIYF. CDR3 DNA sequence: TGTGCCAGCAGTCTCGGGGGGGTAGGAAACACCATATATTTT.

This sequence joins TRBV27 and TRBJ2-1; D remains unclear. The V gene's germline CDR1 is MNHEY and CDR2 SMNVEV (reference sequence). This CDR3 contains 12 residues. V was cut by 4 bases and J by 5 bases, with 6 bases left in between. This CDR3 is CASSWHDNEQFF. The DNA for the CDR3 is TGTGCCAGCAGTTGGCACGACAATGAGCAGTTCTTC.

J is TRBJ2-7 and V is TRBV4-1; no clear D gene. The germline gives CDR1 MGHRA, CDR2 YSYEKL. This CDR3 spans 15 amino acids. Trimming left V 1 base short and J 1 base short, with 11 bases between. The CDR3 region is CASSQGAAVSYEQYF. CDR3 sequence (DNA): TGCGCCAGCAGCCAAGGGGCCGCGGTTTCCTACGAGCAGTACTTC.

The gene calls are TRBV19 and TRBJ2-7; TRBD1 might be the D (6 bases). The CDR3 is 14 amino acids. V was shortened by 0 bases and J by 2 bases, with 8 bases between the two germline ends. Germline lookup yields CDR1 LNHDA and CDR2 SQIVND (reference sequence). This CDR3 reads CASSIDQGTYEQYF. The CDR3 bases are TGTGCCAGTAGTATAGATCAGGGGACCTACGAGCAGTACTTC. Drawing the rest from reference TRBV19 and TRBJ2-7, the complete variable domain is DGGITQSPKYLFRKEGQNVTLSCEQNLNHDAMYWYRQDPGQGLRLIYYSQIVNDFQKGDIAEGYSVSREKKESFPLTVTSAQKNPTAFYLCASSIDQGTYEQYFGPGTRLTVT.

The V and J genes are TRBV30 and TRBJ1-2, with TRBD1 matching 7 bases. This CDR3 spans 10 amino acids. Germline CDR1 reads GTSNPN; CDR2 reads SVGIG (reference sequence). J was trimmed by 6 bases and V by 7 bases; bases with no gene match: 2. CDR3 DNA: TGTGCCTTTACAGGGGATGGCTACACCTTC. Translating it yields CAFTGDGYTF.

The sample holds one count of this clone. CDR3 sequence (DNA): TGTGCCAGCAGCGACAGTTATAGCAATCAGCCCCAGCATTTT. This codes for CASSDSYSNQPQHF. The chain combines TRBV7-2 with TRBJ1-5, with D possibly matching TRBD1 (5 bases). Trimming removed 5 bases from V and 0 bases from J, with 8 bases in between. Germline CDR1 SGHTA, CDR2 FQGNSA. The CDR3 is 14 residues long. The variable domain in full, with the rest retrieved from reference TRBV7-2 and TRBJ1-5, is GAGVSQSPSNKVTEKGKDVELRCDPISGHTALYWYRQSLGQGLEFLIYFQGNSAPDKSGLPSDRFSAERTGGSVSTLTIQRTQQEDSAVYLCASSDSYSNQPQHFGDGTRLSIL.

This chain connects TRBV10-3 to TRBJ1-1; D is unresolved. The CDR3 is made up of 14 amino acids. Germline V lookup: CDR1 ENHRY, CDR2 SYGVKD. The V end was cut by 9 bases, the J end by 0 bases, with 14 bases between. This CDR3 reads CAISSGQMNTEAFF. The CDR3, as DNA: TGTGCCATATCCTCTGGGCAGATGAACACTGAAGCTTTCTTT.

The V and J genes are TRBV4-3 and TRBJ2-7; 8 bases map to TRBD1. The CDR3 consists of 15 residues. With V trimmed by 5 bases and J by 2 bases, 8 bases remained unmatched. From germline, CDR1 is LGHNA and CDR2 YSLEER. As DNA, the CDR3 is TGCGCCAGCAGCTATGGACAGGGAGGAACCTACGAGCAGTACTTC. Its translation: CASSYGQGGTYEQYF.

The chain combines TRBV9 with TRBJ2-3, with 8 bases identical to TRBD2. The CDR3 runs 16 residues. Trimming took 0 bases from V and 0 from J; bases not matched to a gene: 3. The germline V gene encodes CDR1 SGDLS and CDR2 YYNGEE. CDR3 region: CASSVELAASTDTQYF. In DNA form, the CDR3 reads TGTGCCAGCAGCGTAGAACTAGCGGCTAGCACAGATACGCAGTATTTT.

This clone has a single count. The chain joins TRBV18 to TRBJ2-2; no reliable D call. CDR1 is KGHSH, CDR2 LQKENI, per germline. The CDR3 is 15 residues long. The V and J ends lost 3 bases and 4 bases respectively, with 12 bases between them. This CDR3 reads CASSPSRSITGELFF. CDR3 in DNA: TGTGCCAGCTCACCTTCCAGGTCTATCACCGGGGAGCTGTTTTTT. The full variable domain, its missing parts supplied by reference TRBV18 and TRBJ2-2, is NAGVMQNPRHLVRRRGQEARLRCSPMKGHSHVYWYRQLPEEGLKFMVYLQKENIIDESGMPKERFSAEFPKEGPSILRIQQVVRGDSAAYFCASSPSRSITGELFFGEGSRLTVL.

This chain links TRBV28 with TRBJ2-2; TRBD1 aligns across 7 bases. The CDR3 length is 15 residues. Germline assignment: CDR1 MDHEN and CDR2 SYDVKM. The junction had 4 bases not matched to a gene; V was cut back by 6 bases and J by 0 bases. This CDR3 reads CASSYRGTNTGELFF. The CDR3 DNA reads as TGTGCCAGCAGCTACAGGGGCACGAACACCGGGGAGCTGTTTTTT. Based on the CDR3 plus reference TRBV28 and TRBJ2-2, the full variable domain is DVKVTQSSRYLVKRTGEKVFLECVQDMDHENMFWYRQDPGLGLRLIYFSYDVKMKEKGDIPEGYSVSREKKERFSLILESASTNQTSMYLCASSYRGTNTGELFFGEGSRLTVL.

This clone was seen only once. The chain couples TRBV11-2 to TRBJ2-2; D is possibly TRBD2 (6 bases). Germline lookup yields CDR1 SGHAT and CDR2 FQNNGV. V was trimmed by 0 bases and J by 2 bases, leaving 10 bases between them. The CDR3 sequence is 16 residues long. In DNA, the CDR3 is TGTGCCAGCAGCTTAGAAGGAGGGGTTAACACCGGGGAGCTGTTTTTT. This codes for CASSLEGGVNTGELFF.

J is TRBJ2-1 and V is TRBV7-2; either TRBD1 or TRBD2 may supply D (5 bases each). Germline CDR1 and CDR2: SGHTA and FQGNSA. The CDR3 has 13 residues. Trimming stripped 5 bases from V and 10 bases from J, with 15 bases between. The CDR3: CASSTPGAAEQFF. Written as DNA, the CDR3 is TGTGCCAGCAGCACCCCCGGGGCGGCGGAGCAGTTCTTC.

This clone occurred once. The chain couples TRBV9 to TRBJ2-2; D is undetermined. Trimming cost V 7 bases and J 2 bases, with 9 bases left between them. CDR1 and CDR2 (germline): SGDLS, YYNGEE. CDR3 length: 13 amino acids. Here the CDR3 reads CASGESNTGELFF. The DNA of the CDR3 is TGTGCCAGCGGCGAGAGTAACACCGGGGAGCTGTTTTTT.

The chain has TRBV7-8 and TRBJ2-7; 7 bases are shared with TRBD1. Germline CDR1 and CDR2: SGHVS and FQNEAQ. With 2 bases clipped from V and 2 bases from J, the junction kept 9 bases outside the gene matches. This CDR3 has 16 residues. The CDR3 sequence: CASSLQAGTEAYEQYF. The CDR3 DNA sequence: TGTGCCAGCAGCTTACAGGCCGGGACAGAGGCCTACGAGCAGTACTTC.

The V and J genes are TRBV27 and TRBJ2-5; 11 bases match TRBD1. From germline, CDR1 is MNHEY and CDR2 SMNVEV (reference sequence). The J segment lost 5 bases and the V segment lost 2 bases, leaving 1 base of the junction unmatched. This CDR3 has 14 residues. CDR3 loop: CASSLGTGGETQYF. The CDR3, as DNA: TGTGCCAGCAGTTTAGGGACAGGGGGGGAGACCCAGTACTTC.

V gene TRBV2 combines with J gene TRBJ2-7; 9 bases map to TRBD1. Germline values: CDR1 SNHLY, CDR2 FYNNEI. There are 14 residues in the CDR3. V lost 7 bases, J lost 1 base, and 5 bases stayed unmatched. The CDR3 DNA reads as TGTGCCAGCAACCCGGGACAGGGATCCTACGAGCAGTACTTC. This sequence encodes CASNPGQGSYEQYF.

The V call is TRBV4-3, the J call TRBJ2-1; TRBD2 agrees at 8 bases. V lost 6 bases, J lost 3 bases, and 4 bases stayed unmatched. The CDR3 sequence is 14 residues long. CDR1 and CDR2 (germline): LGHNA, YSLEER. CDR3 in DNA: TGCGCCAGCAGGCTCAGCGGGAGCTACAATGAGCAGTTCTTC. Its protein is CASRLSGSYNEQFF.

The rearrangement joins TRBV4-1 to TRBJ2-3; D is uncertain. The CDR3 sequence is 11 residues long. V was pared by 4 bases and J by 1 base, with 0 bases between. CDR1 MGHRA and CDR2 YSYEKL come from the germline V gene. The DNA for the CDR3 is TGCGCCAGCAGCCGCACAGATACGCAGTATTTT. Its translation: CASSRTDTQYF.

The chain recombines TRBV10-3 with TRBJ1-2; D remains unclear. Trimming took off 0 bases at V and 4 bases at J, with 12 bases between the two ends. The CDR3 is 15 residues long. Germline-derived CDR1 and CDR2 are ENHRY and SYGVKD. CDR3 coding DNA: TGTGCCATCAGTGAGTCGATGGTTCCAGTCTATGGCTACACCTTC. Its protein product is CAISESMVPVYGYTF.

The V gene is TRBV9, the J gene TRBJ2-1, with TRBD1 matching over 7 bases. V lost 0 bases, J lost 2 bases, and 8 bases stayed unmatched. The CDR3 spans 17 residues. CDR1 SGDLS and CDR2 YYNGEE come from the germline V gene. In DNA, the CDR3 is TGTGCCAGCAGCGTAGGTCTGGGGACAGCTACCTACAATGAGCAGTTCTTC. Amino acids: CASSVGLGTATYNEQFF.